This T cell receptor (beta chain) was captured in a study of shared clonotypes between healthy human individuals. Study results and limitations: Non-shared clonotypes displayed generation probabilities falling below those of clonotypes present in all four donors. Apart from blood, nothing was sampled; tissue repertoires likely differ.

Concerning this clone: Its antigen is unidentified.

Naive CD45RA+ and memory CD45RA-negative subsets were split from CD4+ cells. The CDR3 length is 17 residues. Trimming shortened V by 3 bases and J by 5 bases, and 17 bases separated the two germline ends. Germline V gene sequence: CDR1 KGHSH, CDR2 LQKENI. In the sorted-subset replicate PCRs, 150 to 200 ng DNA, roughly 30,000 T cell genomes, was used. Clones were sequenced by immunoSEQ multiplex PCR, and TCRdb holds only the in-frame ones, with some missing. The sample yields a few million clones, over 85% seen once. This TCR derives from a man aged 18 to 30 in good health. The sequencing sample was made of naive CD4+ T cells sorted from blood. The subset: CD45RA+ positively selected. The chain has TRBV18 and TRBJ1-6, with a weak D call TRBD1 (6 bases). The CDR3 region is CASSPDRWEWNNSPLHF. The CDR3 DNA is TGTGCCAGCTCACCCGACAGGTGGGAATGGAATAATTCACCCCTCCACTTT.